This T cell receptor beta chain was observed in a study of identifying expanded T cells in peripheral blood. Study results and limitations: Variance in clone template counts between approximately two-week samples significantly increased with total template count across all healthy donors. About 1.3 clones differed between technical replicates, versus approximately 17 and 20 over time.

No infections or other immune events were documented during collection. Points on this clone: The antigen remains unidentified.

Trimming removed 5 bases from V and 7 bases from J, with 12 bases in between. This CDR3 is built from 13 residues. Germline V lookup: CDR1 SEHNR, CDR2 FQNEAQ (reference sequence). Clones were sequenced by immunoSEQ multiplex PCR, and TCRdb holds only the in-frame ones, with some missing. The data contain approximately 100,000 clones, 75% to 90% of them singletons. This sequence originates from a person aged 18-70 years in good health. Source material: blood. V gene TRBV7-9 combines with J gene TRBJ1-5; D possibly corresponds to TRBD1 (6 bases). The CDR3 nucleotides are TGTGCCAGCAGCCCCAAAGGGGGGCAGCCCCAGCATTTT. The encoded protein is CASSPKGGQPQHF.